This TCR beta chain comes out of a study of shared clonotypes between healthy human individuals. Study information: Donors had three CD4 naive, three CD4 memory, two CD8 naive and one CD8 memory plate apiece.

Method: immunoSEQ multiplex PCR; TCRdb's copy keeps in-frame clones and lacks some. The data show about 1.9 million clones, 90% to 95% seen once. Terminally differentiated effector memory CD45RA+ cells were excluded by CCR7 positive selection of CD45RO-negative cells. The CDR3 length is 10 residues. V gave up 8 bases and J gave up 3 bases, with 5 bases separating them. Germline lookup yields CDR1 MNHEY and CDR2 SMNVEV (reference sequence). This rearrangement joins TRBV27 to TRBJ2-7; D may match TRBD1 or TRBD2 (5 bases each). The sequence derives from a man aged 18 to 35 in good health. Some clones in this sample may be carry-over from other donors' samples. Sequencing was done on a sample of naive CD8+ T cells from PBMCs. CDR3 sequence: CASGGYEQYF. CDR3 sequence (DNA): TGTGCCAGCGGGGGCTACGAGCAGTACTTC.